These 30 T cell receptor beta chains were all obtained from the same sample, sequenced in a study of human T cells and chemical hapten exposure. Regarding time point: patch test 3, about 24 weeks after DPC sensitization. Treatment noted: therapeutic diphenylcyclopropenone sensitization with weekly scalp DPC. TCRdb independently ran MiXCR on the RACE reads; one entry per CDR3 protein. Of about 89,000 distinct CDR3 sequences detected, 10% to 15% appear once; the ten largest clones hold roughly 6%. The sample consisted of whole blood, taken in connection with sensitization to the hapten diphenylcyclopropenone (DPC). The receptors stem from a woman between 50 and 59 years old with alopecia areata. Some clones in this sample may be carry-over from other donors' samples.

The gene calls are TRBV27 and TRBJ1-6, with D possibly being TRBD1 (5 bases). Per germline, CDR1 MNHEY and CDR2 SMNVEV (reference sequence). The CDR3 is 14 amino acids. V dropped 5 bases and J dropped 10 bases, with 15 bases sitting between them. Here the CDR3 reads CASSRWQGGSPLHF. The CDR3 nucleotides read TGTGCCAGCAGTCGATGGCAGGGTGGCTCACCCCTCCACTTT.

Many counts were recorded for this clonotype. The CDR3 loop is CASSLELYTGELFF. CDR3 sequence (DNA): TGTGCCAGCAGCTTAGAACTCTACACCGGGGAGCTGTTTTTT. The chain is built from TRBV11-3 and TRBJ2-2; D gene ambiguous. With 0 bases removed from V and 3 bases from J, the gap between germline ends came to 5 bases. Looked up from germline, CDR1 is SGHNT and CDR2 is YENEEA. The CDR3 is made up of 14 amino acids.

The genes are TRBV7-6 and TRBJ2-2; D is perhaps TRBD2 (6 bases). Trimming removed 4 bases from V and 5 bases from J, with 20 bases in between. This CDR3 contains 17 residues. The V gene's germline CDR1 is SGHVS and CDR2 FNYEAQ. Written as DNA, the CDR3 is TGTGCCAGCAGCTCACCCCGGAGGGCGGAGGGAACCGGGGAGCTGTTTTTT. Its translation: CASSSPRRAEGTGELFF.

Ten or more counts support this clonotype. V is TRBV29-1 and J is TRBJ1-1; D may be TRBD1 (5 bases). The germline gives CDR1 SQVTM, CDR2 ANQGSEA. V was cut by 3 bases and J by 9 bases, with 14 bases left in between. This CDR3 is built from 12 residues. CDR3 DNA: TGCAGCGTTGAGTCTCCTGGGGGGAAAGCTTTCTTT. Translated: CSVESPGGKAFF.

Ten or more counts support this clonotype. This chain uses TRBV7-6 with TRBJ2-1; D gene ambiguous. The CDR3 extends over 19 amino acids. V lost 0 bases and J 1 base, leaving 19 bases between the germline ends. Germline V CDR1 and CDR2: SGHVS, FNYEAQ. CDR3 sequence: CASSLAPSSLVGSYNEQFF. CDR3 DNA: TGTGCCAGCAGCTTAGCCCCTTCATCCCTAGTGGGGTCCTACAATGAGCAGTTCTTC.

CDR3 nucleotide sequence: TGTGCCAGTAGTAGGGCGAGCGGAGGGGCCTACGAGCAGTACTTC. It encodes CASSRASGGAYEQYF. The gene calls are TRBV19 and TRBJ2-7; weak D call: TRBD2 (6 bases). In germline, CDR1 is LNHDA, CDR2 SQIVND (reference sequence). Trimming left V 4 bases short and J 2 bases short, with 15 bases between. The CDR3 loop spans 15 amino acids. Full variable domain (outside the CDR3, taken from reference TRBV19 and TRBJ2-7): DGGITQSPKYLFRKEGQNVTLSCEQNLNHDAMYWYRQDPGQGLRLIYYSQIVNDFQKGDIAEGYSVSREKKESFPLTVTSAQKNPTAFYLCASSRASGGAYEQYFGPGTRLTVT.

In this sample, this clonotype turned up a few times. The chain carries TRBV5-1 and TRBJ2-3; TRBD1 aligns across 9 bases. Germline V gene data show CDR1 as SGHRS and CDR2 as YFSETQ. The trim removed 0 bases at V and 6 bases at J, leaving 5 bases unmatched. This CDR3 contains 15 residues. CDR3 nucleotides: TGCGCCAGCAGCTTGGGGGACAGGGACGGCGATACGCAGTATTTT. This gives the protein CASSLGDRDGDTQYF.

The V and J genes are TRBV29-1 and TRBJ2-3; possibly TRBD1 or TRBD2 for D (5 bases each). Germline assignment: CDR1 SQVTM and CDR2 ANQGSEA. Trimming removed 7 bases from V and 3 bases from J, with 20 bases in between. This CDR3 comprises 15 residues. Written as DNA, the CDR3 is TGCAGCGGACTTGGGCAGATCGGGACGACAGATACGCAGTATTTT. Amino acid sequence: CSGLGQIGTTDTQYF.

The table lists this clonotype with a few counts. The chain employs TRBV3-1 and TRBJ2-1; 8 nucleotides align to TRBD2. The ends lost 8 bases at V and 0 bases at J; junction bases unmatched: 15. Germline values: CDR1 LGHDT, CDR2 YNNKEL (reference sequence). This CDR3 region has 18 residues. The CDR3 protein is CASGEELAEGSSYNEQFF. CDR3 nucleotide sequence: TGTGCCAGCGGGGAAGAACTAGCGGAGGGGAGCTCCTACAATGAGCAGTTCTTC.

This clonotype was counted ten times or more. The rearrangement joins TRBV11-2 to TRBJ1-1, with D unclear. Looked up from germline, CDR1 is SGHAT and CDR2 is FQNNGV. Between the trimmed V and J ends, which lost 5 bases and 2 bases, there was a span of 18 bases. This CDR3 comprises 16 residues. CDR3 in DNA: TGTGCCAGCAGCGCCACGACACCCCGGCTTAACACTGAAGCTTTCTTT. Translating gives CASSATTPRLNTEAFF.

The chain recombines TRBV20-1 with TRBJ1-1; D unclear. V lost 3 bases and J 10 bases, leaving 18 bases between the germline ends. The CDR3 has 13 amino acids. CDR1 DFQATT and CDR2 SNEGSKA come from the germline V gene (reference sequence). CDR3 nucleotide sequence: TGCAGTGCTAGTGCGGGCGGCACCCCGGCAGCTTTCTTT. Translating gives CSASAGGTPAAFF.

This clonotype was observed many times. The J gene is TRBJ1-2, the V gene TRBV6-6; D is unresolved. In germline, CDR1 is MNHNY, CDR2 SVGAGI (reference sequence). There are 12 residues in the CDR3. Trimming took 0 bases from V and 7 from J, leaving 6 bases between them. The DNA for the CDR3 is TGTGCCAGCAGTTACTCAGTGAGTGGCTACACCTTC. Amino acids: CASSYSVSGYTF.

The V gene is TRBV29-1, the J gene TRBJ1-5; no clear D gene. V lost 4 bases to trimming and J lost 2 bases, with 6 bases between them. Looked up from germline, CDR1 is SQVTM and CDR2 is ANQGSEA. The CDR3 is 12 amino acids. DNA of the CDR3: TGCAGCGTTGCCCTGGGCAATCAGCCCCAGCATTTT. This codes for CSVALGNQPQHF. The whole variable domain, remainder taken from reference TRBV29-1 and TRBJ1-5, is SAVISQKPSRDICQRGTSLTIQCQVDSQVTMMFWYRQQPGQSLTLIATANQGSEATYESGFVIDKFPISRPNLTFSTLTVSNMSPEDSSIYLCSVALGNQPQHFGDGTRLSIL.

This clonotype has a handful of counts. The V call is TRBV14, the J call TRBJ1-1; D not resolved. The CDR3 runs 14 residues. Germline assignment: CDR1 SGHDN and CDR2 FVKESK. V was pared by 3 bases and J by 4 bases, with 12 bases between. CDR3 amino acids: CASSQLGKGTEAFF. The DNA of the CDR3 is TGTGCCAGCAGCCAGCTGGGGAAAGGCACTGAAGCTTTCTTT.

This clonotype was counted at least ten times. V usage is TRBV27 and J usage is TRBJ2-1; 11 bases are a match to TRBD2. CDR3 length: 15 amino acids. V lost 4 bases to trimming and J lost 4 bases; unmatched junction nucleotides: 3. Germline V gives CDR1 MNHEY, CDR2 SMNVEV (reference sequence). DNA of the CDR3: TGTGCCAGCAGTTCCGGGACTAGCGGTTACAATGAGCAGTTCTTC. As protein: CASSSGTSGYNEQFF.

This clonotype was seen more than once but under ten times. V gene TRBV19 combines with J gene TRBJ1-1; no firm D call. This CDR3 comprises 14 residues. The germline V gene encodes CDR1 LNHDA and CDR2 SQIVND (reference sequence). V was shortened by 10 bases and J by 1 base, with 16 bases between the two germline ends. DNA for the CDR3: TGTGCCACAAGGGCAGTCTCCAAGAACACTGAAGCTTTCTTT. Its translation: CATRAVSKNTEAFF.

This clonotype was counted between two and nine times. The J gene is TRBJ2-1, the V gene TRBV3-1; TRBD1 agrees at 7 bases. CDR3 length: 13 residues. Trimming took 3 bases from V and 6 from J; bases not matched to a gene: 2. In germline, CDR1 is LGHDT, CDR2 YNNKEL (reference sequence). The CDR3 loop reads CASSQGTVNEQFF. The CDR3 DNA sequence: TGTGCCAGCAGCCAGGGGACAGTCAATGAGCAGTTCTTC.

This clonotype was observed at least ten times. The chain recombines TRBV10-3 with TRBJ2-1; 9 bases line up with TRBD2. The CDR3 extends over 15 amino acids. Germline CDR1 and CDR2: ENHRY and SYGVKD. V was pared by 8 bases and J by 6 bases, with 11 bases of the junction left unmatched. Here the CDR3 DNA reads TGTGCCATCGGAGGAGCGGCGGGAGGGCCCAATGAGCAGTTCTTC. Translation gives CAIGGAAGGPNEQFF.

V gene TRBV4-1 combines with J gene TRBJ1-2, with D possibly being TRBD1 (5 bases). Per the germline V gene, CDR1 is MGHRA and CDR2 is YSYEKL. Deletions cut 1 base from V and 4 bases from J, with 13 bases between. The CDR3 contains 15 residues. In DNA form, the CDR3 reads TGCGCCAGCAGCCAAGTAGGCAGGGCTCGCTATGGCTACACCTTC. Translating gives CASSQVGRARYGYTF.

The chain recombines TRBV6-5 with TRBJ1-3; D gene ambiguous. The V and J ends lost 0 bases and 0 bases respectively, with 0 bases between them. CDR3 length: 13 amino acids. Germline values: CDR1 MNHEY, CDR2 SVGAGI. This CDR3 reads CASSYSSGNTIYF. The CDR3 region has the DNA TGTGCCAGCAGTTACTCCTCTGGAAACACCATATATTTT.

The J gene is TRBJ2-2, the V gene TRBV20-1; 8 positions match TRBD2. The CDR3 has 13 amino acids. Germline V gives CDR1 DFQATT, CDR2 SNEGSKA (reference sequence). V shed 1 base, J shed 7 bases, and the junction held 2 bases outside the gene matches. CDR3 in amino acids: CSARAGGSGELFF. The CDR3 nucleotides are TGCAGTGCTAGAGCGGGAGGGAGCGGGGAGCTGTTTTTT.

The chain carries TRBV30 and TRBJ1-6; 9 nucleotides align to TRBD1. V was pared by 3 bases and J by 7 bases, with 10 bases of the junction left unmatched. The CDR3 covers 16 residues. Germline V gene lookup returns CDR1 GTSNPN and CDR2 SVGIG (reference sequence). The CDR3 region is CAWRRLQGAWNSPLHF. In nucleotides, the CDR3 is TGTGCCTGGAGAAGGTTACAGGGGGCTTGGAATTCACCCCTCCACTTT. The full variable domain, its missing parts supplied by reference TRBV30 and TRBJ1-6, is SQTIHQWPATLVQPVGSPLSLECTVEGTSNPNLYWYRQAAGRGLQLLFYSVGIGQISSEVPQNLSASRPQDRQFILSSKKLLLSDSGFYLCAWRRLQGAWNSPLHFGNGTRLTVT.

The V gene is TRBV7-2, the J gene TRBJ2-7; unclear D gene. V gave up 2 bases and J gave up 1 base, with 15 bases separating them. The CDR3 totals 16 residues. The germline V gene has CDR1 SGHTA and CDR2 FQGNSA. CDR3 nucleotide sequence: TGTGCCAGCAGCTTAATTTCAGGCGATCCATCCTACGAGCAGTACTTC. Protein sequence: CASSLISGDPSYEQYF.

This chain connects TRBV14 to TRBJ1-4; D is uncertain. Germline V gene lookup returns CDR1 SGHDN and CDR2 FVKESK. The CDR3 is 13 residues long. The germline V and J ends were trimmed by 3 bases and 8 bases, with 10 bases remaining between them. This chain's CDR3 is CASSQWGKEKLFF. The DNA of the CDR3 is TGTGCCAGCAGCCAGTGGGGAAAGGAAAAACTGTTTTTT.

The chain couples TRBV6-6 to TRBJ2-7; D remains unclear. V lost 0 bases to trimming and J lost 0 bases, with 12 bases between them. Germline CDR1 is MNHNY and CDR2 is SVGAGI (reference sequence). This CDR3 region has 16 residues. The CDR3 is CASSYSPQRSSYEQYF. In DNA form, the CDR3 reads TGTGCCAGCAGTTACTCCCCACAGAGGAGCTCCTACGAGCAGTACTTC.

This clonotype came up many times. V and J are TRBV6-4 and TRBJ2-2, with TRBD1 matching over 10 bases. The CDR3 consists of 14 residues. Germline CDR1 MRHNA, CDR2 SNTAGT. With 8 bases clipped from V and 3 bases from J, the junction kept 3 bases outside the gene matches. CDR3 DNA sequence: TGTGCCAGCGGTGGACAGGGGGACACCGGGGAGCTGTTTTTT. This encodes CASGGQGDTGELFF.

J is TRBJ1-2 and V is TRBV6-5; perhaps TRBD1 as D (5 bases). The CDR3 spans 14 residues. The germline V and J ends were trimmed by 6 bases and 4 bases, with 15 bases remaining between them. Germline CDR1 reads MNHEY; CDR2 reads SVGAGI. CDR3 protein: CASRSGTLGYGYTF. The DNA of the CDR3 is TGTGCCAGCAGGTCAGGGACTTTGGGCTATGGCTACACCTTC.

The V and J genes are TRBV7-2 and TRBJ1-6; maybe TRBD1 (6 bases). CDR1 is SGHTA, CDR2 FQGNSA, per germline. The ends were cut back, 4 bases at V and 7 bases at J, with 14 bases in the middle. The length of the CDR3 is 15 residues. The CDR3 protein is CASSSSGQANSPLHF. In DNA, the CDR3 is TGTGCCAGCAGCTCCTCGGGACAAGCAAATTCACCCCTCCACTTT.

This clonotype was found many times. The rearrangement uses TRBV29-1 and TRBJ1-1; a weak D match, TRBD1 (6 bases). V was clipped by 6 bases and J by 5 bases, with 19 bases between them. There are 14 residues in the CDR3. Germline-derived CDR1 and CDR2 are SQVTM and ANQGSEA. The chain's CDR3 is CSVDPRGAGTEAFF. The CDR3 DNA is TGCAGCGTGGATCCCAGGGGCGCAGGAACTGAAGCTTTCTTT.

There are a few counts of this clonotype. This rearrangement joins TRBV27 to TRBJ2-4, with D possibly called TRBD1 or TRBD2 (5 bases each). Germline V gene lookup returns CDR1 MNHEY and CDR2 SMNVEV (reference sequence). Trimming removed 2 bases at V and 10 bases at J, with 15 bases between. The CDR3 totals 14 residues. The CDR3 reads CASSLVRGGGIQYF. The CDR3 bases are TGTGCCAGCAGTTTAGTGAGGGGCGGAGGTATTCAGTACTTC.